The clone carrying this TCR beta chain has ten or more counts. Time point given: newly diagnosed GD, antithyroid drugs for less than 3 months. Extracted PBMC RNA gave rise to the TCR library. Germline-derived CDR1 and CDR2 are WSHSY and SAAADI. This CDR3 region has 14 residues. The ends were cut back, 7 bases at V and 4 bases at J, with 16 bases in the middle. This record belongs to a study of regulatory T cells in long-lasting Graves disease. To make TCR beta libraries, researchers used iRepertoire HTBI primers and Arm-PCR of CDR3 regions. A single record per CDR3 protein comes from TCRdb applying MiXCR to the multiplex PCR reads. Found here are some 560,000 distinct CDR3 sequences, around 16% of them singletons; the top ten hold around a quarter. These records were also assigned to another study, of T cells in Graves' hyperthyroidism and ophthalmopathy.

This sample comprised peripheral blood mononuclear cells (PBMCs), obtained at new diagnosis, from a patient treated with antithyroid drugs. This sequence was found in a woman aged 35-60 years with Graves disease. The V and J genes are TRBV10-2 and TRBJ1-1, with D unclear. CDR3 coding DNA: TGCGCCAGCACCGACGGGGTTTGGAGCACTGAAGCTTTCTTT. Encoded protein: CASTDGVWSTEAFF.